This record covers a single T cell receptor (beta chain). This sample is drawn from a study of blood T cell repertoires in COVID-19. The overall study: Donors in the United States, Italy and Spain gave samples during acute or convalescent COVID-19. Sources were T cells, B-cell-depleted T cells, or PBMCs; the material itself was cDNA or gDNA.

The germline V and J ends were trimmed by 1 base and 11 bases, with 17 bases remaining between them. Germline V CDR1 and CDR2: LNHNV, YYDKDF (reference sequence). The CDR3 spans 14 residues. In the source study's methods: The authors estimated nucleated cell counts from reference gene primer amplification. Assay: immunoSEQ multiplex PCR; the TCRdb copy retains only in-frame clones and omits some. V and J calls and clone size are copied from that table; D and trimming were computed from the DNA. This table has about 76,000 clones, approximately 80% appearing once. The chain couples TRBV15 to TRBJ1-2; D not certain. This receptor was identified in a human donor in a cohort sampled during active COVID-19. The sequencing sample was made of peripheral blood. The DNA of the CDR3 is TGTGCCACCAGCAGAGTGTCAAGCCTAGCCCATTACACCTTC. Its protein is CATSRVSSLAHYTF.